The 30 T cell receptor beta chains below were found in one sample sequenced in a study of blood T cell repertoires in COVID-19. Assay used: immunoSEQ multiplex PCR; TCRdb lists only in-frame clones, some missing. The sample lists around 160,000 clones, over 80% occurring once. Input material: PBMCs or T cells enriched from blood (not recorded which). The receptor set was obtained from a woman between 45 and 60 years old who had been exposed to COVID-19.

The gene calls are TRBV19 and TRBJ1-1; D remains ambiguous. Deletions cut 3 bases from V and 4 bases from J, with 12 bases between. Germline loops: CDR1 LNHDA, CDR2 SQIVND (reference sequence). The CDR3 has 14 amino acids. CDR3 loop: CASSIQQRGTEAFF. CDR3 sequence (DNA): TGTGCCAGTAGTATCCAACAACGAGGCACTGAAGCTTTCTTT.

This clone came up once. The rearrangement joins TRBV2 to TRBJ1-5; a weak D match, TRBD1 (6 bases). The germline V gene has CDR1 SNHLY and CDR2 FYNNEI. This CDR3 is 14 amino acids long. V lost 3 bases to trimming and J lost 6 bases, with 12 bases between them. CDR3 sequence reads: CASSEGRGSQPQHF. The CDR3 coding sequence is TGTGCCAGCAGTGAGGGGAGGGGGAGTCAGCCCCAGCATTTT.

V is TRBV4-1 and J is TRBJ1-3; TRBD1 is a possible D gene (6 bases). V gave up 4 bases and J gave up 0 bases, with 19 bases separating them. Germline CDR1 reads MGHRA; CDR2 reads YSYEKL. The CDR3 sequence is 18 residues long. The CDR3 reads CASSRSETGTRSGNTIYF. The CDR3 DNA is TGCGCCAGCAGCCGCTCGGAGACCGGGACACGCTCTGGAAACACCATATATTTT.

This clone has just one count. This chain joins TRBV4-1 and TRBJ2-5; tentatively, D is TRBD1 (5 bases). Deletions cut 3 bases from V and 2 bases from J, with 13 bases between. CDR3 length: 15 amino acids. The germline V gene has CDR1 MGHRA and CDR2 YSYEKL. CDR3 region: CASSHQNRLQETQYF. The CDR3 nucleotides read TGCGCCAGCAGCCACCAGAACAGGCTACAAGAGACCCAGTACTTC.

This clone was seen more than once but under ten times. V is TRBV5-5 and J is TRBJ1-1; no definite D call. The germline CDR1 and CDR2 sequences are SGHKS and YYEKEE (reference sequence). The CDR3 extends over 13 amino acids. Trimming removed 3 bases from V and 0 bases from J, with 6 bases in between. In DNA, the CDR3 is TGTGCCAGCAGCTGGTCTATGAACACTGAAGCTTTCTTT. It specifies CASSWSMNTEAFF.

This clone was detected a few times. V and J are TRBV7-8 and TRBJ2-1; 9 bases fit TRBD1. The J segment lost 1 base and the V segment lost 0 bases, leaving 1 base of the junction unmatched. The CDR3 contains 16 residues. Germline CDR1 and CDR2: SGHVS and FQNEAQ. The CDR3 protein is CASSLADRGSYNEQFF. The DNA for the CDR3 is TGTGCCAGCAGCTTAGCCGACAGGGGGTCCTACAATGAGCAGTTCTTC.

The genes are TRBV15 and TRBJ2-3; no clear D gene. Per the germline V gene, CDR1 is LNHNV and CDR2 is YYDKDF (reference sequence). The CDR3 totals 15 residues. Deletions cut 1 base from V and 5 bases from J, with 13 bases between. The CDR3 DNA reads as TGTGCCACCAGCAGAGTAGCCGGAGATCTAGATACGCAGTATTTT. Protein product: CATSRVAGDLDTQYF.

Only a few counts were recorded for this clone. The chain recombines TRBV5-6 with TRBJ1-4, with 9 bases that match TRBD1. CDR1 is SGHDT and CDR2 is YYEEEE in the germline V gene. The CDR3 consists of 18 residues. Trimming cost V 0 bases and J 5 bases; bases outside gene matches: 11. CDR3 amino acids: CASSLGPQGAQENEKLFF. The CDR3 nucleotides are TGTGCCAGCAGCTTGGGACCACAGGGGGCCCAGGAAAATGAAAAACTGTTTTTT.

The chain combines TRBV7-9 with TRBJ2-2; the match to TRBD2 covers 9 bases. Germline values: CDR1 SEHNR, CDR2 FQNEAQ (reference sequence). After removal of 4 bases from V and 3 bases from J, the junction contained 3 bases not matched to a gene. The CDR3 is made up of 15 amino acids. Here the CDR3 reads CASSSWTSDTGELFF. The CDR3 region has the DNA TGTGCCAGCAGCTCTTGGACTAGCGACACCGGGGAGCTGTTTTTT.

This clone came up a few times. The chain recombines TRBV5-1 with TRBJ2-5; maybe TRBD2 (5 bases). CDR3 size: 14 residues. Germline lookup yields CDR1 SGHRS and CDR2 YFSETQ. V was shortened by 1 base and J by 5 bases, with 12 bases between the two germline ends. The CDR3 DNA sequence: TGCGCCAGCAGCTTGAATTCGGGCGGGGAGACCCAGTACTTC. Amino acid sequence: CASSLNSGGETQYF.

This chain joins TRBV27 and TRBJ1-2; D ambiguous. V was clipped by 5 bases and J by 8 bases, with 15 bases between them. CDR1 and CDR2 (germline): MNHEY, SMNVEV (reference sequence). The CDR3 has 13 amino acids. The DNA for the CDR3 is TGTGCCAGCAGTGTGGAGCCTAGGAGGGGCTACACCTTC. Its protein is CASSVEPRRGYTF.

The chain couples TRBV9 to TRBJ1-4; 7 bases match TRBD1. V was pared by 0 bases and J by 4 bases, with 6 bases of the junction left unmatched. The CDR3 runs 16 residues. Germline lookup yields CDR1 SGDLS and CDR2 YYNGEE. The CDR3 sequence is CASSVDPGGSNEKLFF. The CDR3 DNA reads as TGTGCCAGCAGCGTAGATCCAGGGGGTAGTAATGAAAAACTGTTTTTT.

The chain has TRBV4-2 and TRBJ1-5; no firm D call. V dropped 4 bases and J dropped 4 bases, with 14 bases sitting between them. The CDR3 consists of 15 residues. Germline V CDR1 and CDR2: LGHNA, YNFKEQ. For the CDR3, the DNA is TGTGCCAGCAGCCCCAGCGTAGGAGGGAATCAGCCCCAGCATTTT. This gives the protein CASSPSVGGNQPQHF.

The V call is TRBV2, the J call TRBJ2-1; D is ambiguous. The V gene's germline CDR1 is SNHLY and CDR2 FYNNEI. The CDR3 spans 13 residues. V was cut by 5 bases and J by 10 bases, with 15 bases left in between. The CDR3 reads CASSLDWVQEQFF. The CDR3, as DNA: TGTGCCAGCAGTCTCGACTGGGTTCAGGAGCAGTTCTTC.

The chain joins TRBV7-2 to TRBJ1-2; the match to TRBD1 covers 8 bases. Germline CDR1 and CDR2: SGHTA and FQGNSA. CDR3 size: 15 residues. V dropped 4 bases and J dropped 1; count of bases not matched to a gene: 5. DNA of the CDR3: TGTGCCAGCAGCTCTACAGGACAGGGTAACTATGGCTACACCTTC. Translating it yields CASSSTGQGNYGYTF.

The chain links TRBV2 to TRBJ1-2; TRBD1 matches 7 bases. The V segment lost 7 bases and the J segment 5 bases; nucleotides outside the gene matches: 4. Germline V gene sequence: CDR1 SNHLY, CDR2 FYNNEI. CDR3 size: 12 residues. DNA of the CDR3: TGTGCCAGCACTGGGACAGATTATGGCTACACCTTC. Protein product: CASTGTDYGYTF.

This chain uses TRBV7-8 with TRBJ2-3; no firm D call. Germline V gene lookup returns CDR1 SGHVS and CDR2 FQNEAQ. The V and J ends lost 2 bases and 5 bases respectively, with 5 bases between them. The CDR3 length is 12 residues. CDR3 DNA sequence: TGTGCCAGCAGCTTATACGGAGATACGCAGTATTTT. It is translated as CASSLYGDTQYF.

The chain uses TRBV2 and TRBJ1-2; D is unclear. Germline CDR1 is SNHLY and CDR2 is FYNNEI. The CDR3 is made up of 13 amino acids. Trimming stripped 5 bases from V and 4 bases from J, with 11 bases between. The CDR3 loop is CASSSTLSYGYTF. The DNA of the CDR3 is TGTGCCAGCAGTTCGACATTGAGCTATGGCTACACCTTC.

This chain connects TRBV7-9 to TRBJ1-2; 12 bases are a match to TRBD1. The V segment lost 5 bases and the J segment 6 bases; nucleotides outside the gene matches: 10. Per germline, CDR1 SEHNR and CDR2 FQNEAQ (reference sequence). The CDR3 runs 16 residues. CDR3 loop: CASSPIGTGGLDGYTF. For the CDR3, the DNA is TGTGCCAGCAGCCCAATCGGGACAGGGGGCTTGGATGGCTACACCTTC.

The chain couples TRBV9 to TRBJ2-3, with 8 bases aligning to TRBD2. Germline V CDR1 and CDR2: SGDLS, YYNGEE. The CDR3 extends over 14 amino acids. Trimming at V came to 3 bases and at J to 1 base, leaving 1 base not matched to a gene. CDR3 residues: CASSETSGTDTQYF. The CDR3 DNA sequence: TGTGCCAGCAGCGAGACTAGCGGCACAGATACGCAGTATTTT.

The chain uses TRBV2 and TRBJ2-7; the D gene is possibly TRBD1 (5 bases). The CDR3 has 13 amino acids. V lost 5 bases to trimming and J lost 1 base, with 9 bases between them. Germline V lookup: CDR1 SNHLY, CDR2 FYNNEI. DNA for the CDR3: TGTGCCAGCAGTTATGACAGATCCTACGAGCAGTACTTC. Protein sequence: CASSYDRSYEQYF.

The rearrangement links TRBV10-2 to TRBJ2-5; 13 bases are a match to TRBD2. The V and J ends lost 6 bases and 4 bases, in that order; junction bases with no gene match: 5. From germline, CDR1 is WSHSY and CDR2 SAAADI. This CDR3 spans 15 amino acids. The CDR3 loop reads CASRLAGGPSETQYF. CDR3 nucleotides: TGCGCCAGCAGACTAGCGGGAGGGCCCTCAGAGACCCAGTACTTC.

The chain joins TRBV6-5 to TRBJ2-7, with D tentatively TRBD1 (5 bases). The CDR3 is made up of 16 amino acids. Trimming left V 4 bases short and J 1 base short, with 17 bases between. Germline CDR1 and CDR2: MNHEY and SVGAGI. The CDR3 region has the DNA TGTGCCAGCAGTTCCCCGACAGATTTTCCATCCTACGAGCAGTACTTC. Translating it yields CASSSPTDFPSYEQYF.

The chain carries TRBV2 and TRBJ2-7; D may be TRBD1 (5 bases). This CDR3 comprises 11 residues. Per germline, CDR1 SNHLY and CDR2 FYNNEI. V was cut by 6 bases and J by 5 bases, with 8 bases left in between. In DNA, the CDR3 is TGTGCCAGCAGCATCAGGGACGAGCAGTACTTC. Translation gives CASSIRDEQYF. Variable domain in full (rest from reference TRBV2 and TRBJ2-7): EPEVTQTPSHQVTQMGQEVILRCVPISNHLYFYWYRQILGQKVEFLVSFYNNEISEKSEIFDDQFSVERPDGSNFTLKIRSTKLEDSAMYFCASSIRDEQYFGPGTRLTVT.

The rearrangement uses TRBV19 and TRBJ1-2, with D perhaps TRBD1 (5 bases). Germline CDR1 and CDR2: LNHDA and SQIVND (reference sequence). Between the trimmed V and J ends, which lost 6 bases and 8 bases, there was a span of 13 bases. CDR3 length: 12 residues. The CDR3: CASRGRGGGYTF. CDR3 coding DNA: TGTGCCAGTAGAGGTAGGGGCGGCGGCTACACCTTC. Filled out from reference TRBV19 and TRBJ1-2, the complete variable domain reads DGGITQSPKYLFRKEGQNVTLSCEQNLNHDAMYWYRQDPGQGLRLIYYSQIVNDFQKGDIAEGYSVSREKKESFPLTVTSAQKNPTAFYLCASRGRGGGYTFGSGTRLTVV.

The chain uses TRBV7-9 and TRBJ2-2; D might be TRBD2 (6 bases). The germline V and J ends were trimmed by 5 bases and 6 bases, with 19 bases remaining between them. From germline, CDR1 is SEHNR and CDR2 FQNEAQ (reference sequence). This CDR3 comprises 16 residues. DNA for the CDR3: TGTGCCAGCAGCCCAACACCACTAGCTACAGCCGGGGAGCTGTTTTTT. Its translation: CASSPTPLATAGELFF.

V is TRBV27 and J is TRBJ1-1; TRBD1 matches at 7 bases. The junction had 7 bases not matched to a gene; V was cut back by 6 bases and J by 0 bases. This CDR3 contains 15 residues. Germline CDR1 is MNHEY and CDR2 is SMNVEV (reference sequence). The CDR3 region is CASRRQGAMNTEAFF. CDR3 in DNA: TGTGCCAGCAGGAGACAGGGTGCGATGAACACTGAAGCTTTCTTT.

The chain links TRBV2 to TRBJ1-5; D possibly corresponds to TRBD1 (5 bases). The CDR3 spans 16 residues. Germline V gives CDR1 SNHLY, CDR2 FYNNEI. V shed 6 bases and J shed 3 bases, with 18 bases lying between them. The CDR3 is CASRRGHRFVNQPQHF. The CDR3 coding sequence is TGTGCCAGCAGGCGGGGTCACAGGTTCGTCAATCAGCCCCAGCATTTT.

J is TRBJ1-3 and V is TRBV6-5; no reliable D call. The CDR3 is 14 residues long. Deletions cut 5 bases from V and 0 bases from J, with 8 bases between. Germline V gives CDR1 MNHEY, CDR2 SVGAGI. CDR3 in amino acids: CASSPQSSGNTIYF. The CDR3 DNA follows: TGTGCCAGCAGTCCACAAAGCTCTGGAAACACCATATATTTT.

The chain employs TRBV4-3 and TRBJ2-3, with TRBD2 matching 7 bases. Trimming removed 4 bases from V and 4 bases from J; junction bases left unmatched: 2. This CDR3 spans 13 amino acids. Germline V gene lookup returns CDR1 LGHNA and CDR2 YSLEER. The CDR3 DNA follows: TGCGCCAGCAGCCGGGACTATTCAGATACGCAGTATTTT. Its protein product is CASSRDYSDTQYF.